Listed here are 25 T cell receptor beta chains from one sample, sequenced in a study of shared T cell receptors in the human thymus. TCRdb's copy holds only in-frame clones and misses some; the assay was immunoSEQ multiplex PCR. The data contain about 710,000 clones, about 90% of them singletons. These same records also appear under a second study, on human thymus T cells.

The sequenced sample was thymocytes. These receptors were collected from a boy in the first two years of life with a congenital heart defect.

The CDR3 DNA reads TGTGCCAGCAGTGCCCCCCCGGCAGGGGGATCCTACGAGCAGTACTTC. Translated, it gives CASSAPPAGGSYEQYF. The rearrangement links TRBV6-1 to TRBJ2-7; 7 bases map to TRBD1. The CDR3 totals 16 residues. Germline V gene data show CDR1 as MNHNS and CDR2 as SASEGT. The V gene end was trimmed by 4 bases and the J gene end by 1 base; junction bases not matched to a gene: 10.

The V and J genes are TRBV28 and TRBJ1-5; TRBD1 aligns across 10 bases. The germline gives CDR1 MDHEN, CDR2 SYDVKM. CDR3 size: 18 residues. V gave up 5 bases and J gave up 2 bases; unmatched junction bases: 12. The DNA for the CDR3 is TGTGCCAGCAGTCCGACCGGGACAGGGGTTTTTGGCAATCAGCCCCAGCATTTT. It codes for CASSPTGTGVFGNQPQHF.

The J gene is TRBJ2-1, the V gene TRBV5-1, with 10 bases lining up with TRBD2. The germline gives CDR1 SGHRS, CDR2 YFSETQ. CDR3 size: 17 residues. V shed 0 bases, J shed 8 bases, and the junction held 11 bases outside the gene matches. DNA for the CDR3: TGCGCCAGCAGCTTGGGGACTAGCGGTCCGGGGGGCCATGAGCAGTTCTTC. This translates into CASSLGTSGPGGHEQFF.

This chain links TRBV5-1 with TRBJ2-2, with TRBD2 as a possible D gene (6 bases). The CDR3 consists of 16 residues. V was clipped by 0 bases and J by 2 bases, with 11 bases between them. From germline, CDR1 is SGHRS and CDR2 YFSETQ. CDR3 bases: TGCGCCAGCAGCTTGGGAGCGGGCGCCAACACCGGGGAGCTGTTTTTT. It specifies CASSLGAGANTGELFF.

The chain recombines TRBV6-1 with TRBJ2-7; 10 nucleotides match TRBD1. Germline-derived CDR1 and CDR2 are MNHNS and SASEGT. J gave up 4 bases and V 4 bases, and 10 bases lay outside the gene matches. The CDR3 totals 16 residues. For the CDR3, the DNA is TGTGCCAGCAGTGCCTTCCGGGACAGGGGTTGGTACGAGCAGTACTTC. Amino acids: CASSAFRDRGWYEQYF.

The V gene is TRBV30, the J gene TRBJ1-2, with D hard to call. CDR3 length equals 15 residues. Per germline, CDR1 GTSNPN and CDR2 SVGIG (reference sequence). Trimming left V 3 bases short and J 4 bases short, with 18 bases between. The CDR3 sequence is CAWSSSAGKGYGYTF. The CDR3 coding sequence is TGTGCCTGGAGCTCCTCGGCGGGGAAAGGCTATGGCTACACCTTC. Drawing the rest from reference TRBV30 and TRBJ1-2, the complete variable domain is SQTIHQWPATLVQPVGSPLSLECTVEGTSNPNLYWYRQAAGRGLQLLFYSVGIGQISSEVPQNLSASRPQDRQFILSSKKLLLSDSGFYLCAWSSSAGKGYGYTFGSGTRLTVV.

The V call is TRBV30, the J call TRBJ2-5, with D tentatively TRBD2 (5 bases). V was trimmed by 3 bases and J by 7 bases, leaving 18 bases between them. In germline, CDR1 is GTSNPN, CDR2 SVGIG (reference sequence). The CDR3 has 14 residues. CDR3 DNA: TGTGCCTGGAGCGCTTTTCGGGGTCGGGTGACCCAGTACTTC. This gives the protein CAWSAFRGRVTQYF.

The rearrangement uses TRBV12-5 and TRBJ1-1, with D possibly being TRBD1 (6 bases). Trimming shortened V by 2 bases and J by 0 bases, and 19 bases separated the two germline ends. CDR3 length equals 18 residues. Germline V gives CDR1 LGHNT, CDR2 FRNRAP. The CDR3 bases are TGTGCTAGTGGTTTGACCTCTCGCGGGGGCAGAATGAACACTGAAGCTTTCTTT. Translated, it gives CASGLTSRGGRMNTEAFF.

V usage is TRBV5-1 and J usage is TRBJ1-6; 7 bases agree with TRBD1. Germline-derived CDR1 and CDR2 are SGHRS and YFSETQ. This CDR3 has 20 residues. V dropped 4 bases and J dropped 8; count of bases not matched to a gene: 24. CDR3 sequence reads: CASSEAGQAAEEQLDSPLHF. CDR3 bases: TGCGCCAGCAGCGAGGCCGGACAGGCGGCAGAGGAACAATTAGATTCACCCCTCCACTTT.

V gene TRBV4-1 combines with J gene TRBJ2-7; 12 bases are a match to TRBD2. V lost 1 base and J lost 1; bases outside the gene matches: 2. CDR1 and CDR2 (germline): MGHRA, YSYEKL. The CDR3 totals 16 residues. The CDR3 nucleotides read TGCGCCAGCAGCCAAGCAGGACTAGCGGGGTCCTACGAGCAGTACTTC. Translating it yields CASSQAGLAGSYEQYF.

This clone has only a few counts. This rearrangement joins TRBV5-1 to TRBJ2-7; TRBD2 matches 7 bases. Trimming removed 0 bases from V and 2 bases from J; junction bases left unmatched: 2. The length of the CDR3 is 14 residues. Germline values: CDR1 SGHRS, CDR2 YFSETQ. CDR3 residues: CASSLETSPYEQYF. CDR3 nucleotides: TGCGCCAGCAGCTTGGAGACTAGCCCCTACGAGCAGTACTTC.

This clone was seen a few times. The V gene is TRBV4-1, the J gene TRBJ2-1; 12 nucleotides line up with TRBD2. CDR3 length: 19 amino acids. The germline CDR1 and CDR2 sequences are MGHRA and YSYEKL. J was trimmed by 4 bases and V by 3 bases; bases with no gene match: 13. This CDR3 reads CASSHGLAGLTLLYNEQFF. DNA of the CDR3: TGCGCCAGCAGCCACGGACTAGCGGGATTAACTCTGCTGTACAATGAGCAGTTCTTC.

The genes are TRBV29-1 and TRBJ1-2, with 7 nucleotides matching TRBD1. Germline CDR1 SQVTM, CDR2 ANQGSEA. The CDR3 has 11 residues. V shed 7 bases and J 8 bases; nucleotides not matched to a gene: 7. This CDR3 is CSARGAQGYTF. The CDR3 nucleotides read TGCAGCGCCAGGGGGGCGCAGGGCTACACCTTC.

V is TRBV14 and J is TRBJ1-4, with TRBD1 identical over 9 bases. The CDR3 has 18 amino acids. Germline V gives CDR1 SGHDN, CDR2 FVKESK. V gave up 0 bases and J gave up 1 base; unmatched junction bases: 6. The CDR3: CASSQDWDRDLTNEKLFF. The CDR3 DNA reads TGTGCCAGCAGCCAAGATTGGGACAGGGACCTAACTAATGAAAAACTGTTTTTT.

This clone showed up just a few times. The chain carries TRBV4-3 and TRBJ2-2; TRBD2 agrees at 7 bases. This CDR3 has 16 residues. The V and J ends lost 0 bases and 6 bases, in that order; junction bases with no gene match: 7. CDR1 and CDR2 from the germline V gene are LGHNA and YSLEER. CDR3 DNA: TGCGCCAGCAGCCAAGAACCGGGGGGTTGGCCCGGGGAGCTGTTTTTT. Amino acid sequence: CASSQEPGGWPGELFF.

In regard to this clone: The junction differs from germline at one of its ends, possibly a read error. The genes are TRBV14 and TRBJ2-7; the D gene is possibly TRBD2 (7 bases). This CDR3 region has 14 residues. The germline V gene has CDR1 SGHDN and CDR2 FVKESK. CDR3 bases: TGTGCCAGCAGCACGTCCGCCTTGGGGGGGCCCTGGTCCTTC. This sequence encodes CASSTSALGGPWSF.

This sequence joins TRBV4-1 and TRBJ2-5; D is possibly TRBD2 (6 bases). Germline-derived CDR1 and CDR2 are MGHRA and YSYEKL. The V gene lost 0 bases and the J gene lost 4 bases, with 12 bases spanning the gap. The CDR3 consists of 15 residues. Here the CDR3 DNA reads TGCGCCAGCAGCCAAGAGATACTAGCAGGAGAGACCCAGTACTTC. Residues: CASSQEILAGETQYF.

The V call is TRBV13, the J call TRBJ1-2, with 8 bases identical to TRBD1. V shed 2 bases, J shed 7 bases, and the junction held 12 bases outside the gene matches. In germline, CDR1 is PRHDT, CDR2 FYEKMQ (reference sequence). This CDR3 is 16 amino acids long. In nucleotides, the CDR3 is TGTGCCAGCAGCTTAAGCCGTTTCCAGGGGGCAGGTGGCTACACCTTC. Protein sequence: CASSLSRFQGAGGYTF.

The J gene is TRBJ1-2, the V gene TRBV19; D uncertain. With 0 bases removed from V and 4 bases from J, the gap between germline ends came to 21 bases. The V gene's germline CDR1 is LNHDA and CDR2 SQIVND (reference sequence). The CDR3 totals 18 residues. The CDR3 DNA reads as TGTGCCAGTAGTATAGAGGGCAGCTCCGCGAGCCTTCCCTATGGCTACACCTTC. Its translation is CASSIEGSSASLPYGYTF.

The V and J genes are TRBV9 and TRBJ2-7, with a weak D call TRBD1 (8 bases). V shed 0 bases and J shed 7 bases, with 14 bases lying between them. The CDR3 has 14 residues. CDR1 is SGDLS and CDR2 is YYNGEE in the germline V gene. This chain's CDR3 is CASSVEDREGEQYF. Here the CDR3 DNA reads TGTGCCAGCAGCGTAGAGGACAGGGAGGGGGAGCAGTACTTC.

The genes are TRBV15 and TRBJ2-5, with 9 bases identical to TRBD2. CDR1 and CDR2 from the germline V gene are LNHNV and YYDKDF (reference sequence). The ends lost 0 bases at V and 8 bases at J; junction bases unmatched: 19. This CDR3 is 19 amino acids long. The CDR3 DNA sequence: TGTGCCACCAGCAGAGATAGGGTAGCGGGGGACCTCGTGGGGGGTACCCAGTACTTC. It specifies CATSRDRVAGDLVGGTQYF.

This clone appeared a single time. The V call is TRBV27, the J call TRBJ2-7; 7 bases line up with TRBD1. This CDR3 has 18 residues. V lost 2 bases to trimming and J lost 3 bases; unmatched junction nucleotides: 16. Germline loops: CDR1 MNHEY, CDR2 SMNVEV (reference sequence). The CDR3 DNA reads as TGTGCCAGCAGTTTACAGGGTAGCGTCGGGACAGACTACTACGAGCAGTACTTC. Translation: CASSLQGSVGTDYYEQYF.

The V gene is TRBV5-4, the J gene TRBJ2-3, with D possibly being TRBD2 (5 bases). V lost 2 bases to trimming and J lost 7 bases, with 17 bases between them. The CDR3 runs to 15 residues. The germline V gene encodes CDR1 SGHNT and CDR2 YYREEE (reference sequence). CDR3 bases: TGTGCCAGCAGCTTATCGTCTAGCAATTCGAATACGCAGTATTTT. It translates to CASSLSSSNSNTQYF.

The chain employs TRBV2 and TRBJ1-6; D is uncertain. Between the trimmed V and J ends, which lost 6 bases and 1 base, there was a span of 16 bases. CDR1 is SNHLY, CDR2 FYNNEI, per germline. CDR3 length: 17 residues. The CDR3 spells CASRNWLNGSYNSPLHF. DNA for the CDR3: TGTGCCAGCAGGAACTGGTTGAACGGGTCCTATAATTCACCCCTCCACTTT.

This sequence joins TRBV12-2 and TRBJ2-7; the DNA was not compared with TRBD1, the D call given in the table. TRBV12-2 is an annotated pseudogene. The CDR3 totals 17 residues. The CDR3 spells CASRPPRDIPSSYEQYF. The CDR3 DNA reads as TGTGCAAGTCGCCCCCCTCGGGACATCCCGAGCTCCTACGAGCAGTACTTC.